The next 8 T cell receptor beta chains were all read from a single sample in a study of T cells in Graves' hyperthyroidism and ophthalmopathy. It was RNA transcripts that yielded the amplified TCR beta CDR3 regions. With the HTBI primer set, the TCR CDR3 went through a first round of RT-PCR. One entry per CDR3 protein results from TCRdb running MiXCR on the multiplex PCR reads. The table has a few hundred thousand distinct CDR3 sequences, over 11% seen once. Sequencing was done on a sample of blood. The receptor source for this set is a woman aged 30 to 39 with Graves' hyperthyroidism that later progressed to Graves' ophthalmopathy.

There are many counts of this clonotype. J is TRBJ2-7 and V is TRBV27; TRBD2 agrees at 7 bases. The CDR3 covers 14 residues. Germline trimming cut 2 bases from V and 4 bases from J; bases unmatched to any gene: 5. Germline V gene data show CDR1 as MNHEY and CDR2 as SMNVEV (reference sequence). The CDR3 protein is CASSLAGEAYEQYF. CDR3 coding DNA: TGTGCCAGCAGTTTAGCGGGAGAGGCATACGAGCAGTACTTC.

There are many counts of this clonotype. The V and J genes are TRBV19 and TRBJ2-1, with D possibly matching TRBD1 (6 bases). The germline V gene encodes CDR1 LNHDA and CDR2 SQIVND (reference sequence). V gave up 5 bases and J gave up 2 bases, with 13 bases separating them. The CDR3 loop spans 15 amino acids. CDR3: CASSSDSPTYNEQFF. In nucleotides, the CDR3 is TGTGCCAGTAGTTCGGACAGCCCAACCTACAATGAGCAGTTCTTC.

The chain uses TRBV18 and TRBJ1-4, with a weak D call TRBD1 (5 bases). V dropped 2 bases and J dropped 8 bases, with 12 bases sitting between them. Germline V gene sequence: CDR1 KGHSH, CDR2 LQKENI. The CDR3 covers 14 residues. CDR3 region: CASSPEGRPEKLFF. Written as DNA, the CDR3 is TGTGCCAGCTCACCAGAGGGGAGGCCGGAAAAACTGTTTTTT.

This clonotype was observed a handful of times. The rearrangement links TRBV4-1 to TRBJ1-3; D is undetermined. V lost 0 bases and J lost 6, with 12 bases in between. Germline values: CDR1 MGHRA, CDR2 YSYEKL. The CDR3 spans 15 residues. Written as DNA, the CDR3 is TGCGCCAGCAGCCAAGATAAGACGGGTACAAACACCATATATTTT. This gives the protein CASSQDKTGTNTIYF.

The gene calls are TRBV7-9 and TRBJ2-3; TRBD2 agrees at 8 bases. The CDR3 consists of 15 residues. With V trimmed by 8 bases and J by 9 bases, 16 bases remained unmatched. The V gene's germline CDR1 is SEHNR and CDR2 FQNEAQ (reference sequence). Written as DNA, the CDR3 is TGTGCCAGCTTGTCTAGCGGGCGAGGGGGGGACACGCAGTATTTT. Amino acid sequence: CASLSSGRGGDTQYF.

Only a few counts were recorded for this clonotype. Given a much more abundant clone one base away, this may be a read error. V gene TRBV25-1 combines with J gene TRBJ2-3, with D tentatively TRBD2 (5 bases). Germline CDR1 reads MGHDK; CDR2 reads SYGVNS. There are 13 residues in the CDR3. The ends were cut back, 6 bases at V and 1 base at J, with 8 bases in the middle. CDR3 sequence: CASRDWGTDTQYF. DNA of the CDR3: TGTGCCAGCAGGGACTGGGGCACAGATACGCAGTATTTT.

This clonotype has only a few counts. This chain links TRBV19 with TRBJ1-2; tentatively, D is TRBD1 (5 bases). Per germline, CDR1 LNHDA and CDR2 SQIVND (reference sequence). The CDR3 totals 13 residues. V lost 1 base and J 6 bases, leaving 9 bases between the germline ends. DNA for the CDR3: TGTGCCAGTAGTATAGGGCAGGGAGATGGCTACACCTTC. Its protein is CASSIGQGDGYTF.

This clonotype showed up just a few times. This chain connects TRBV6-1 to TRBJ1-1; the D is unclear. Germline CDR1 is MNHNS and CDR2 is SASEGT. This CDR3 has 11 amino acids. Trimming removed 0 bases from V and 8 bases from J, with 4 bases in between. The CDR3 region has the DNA TGTGCCAGCAGTGAAGCGCGGGAAGCTTTCTTT. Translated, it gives CASSEAREAFF.